Shown below are 27 T cell receptor beta chains from a single sample sequenced in a study of PD-L1 blockade in urothelial cancer. Repertoires were generated with immunoSEQ multiplex PCR, while TCRdb's copy carries only in-frame clones and drops some. This table holds about 85,000 clones, around 85% found once. Time point defined: pretreatment peripheral blood. The input for sequencing was PBMCs, taken around atezolizumab (anti-PD-L1) treatment. All receptors come from a man aged 55 to 70 with urothelial cancer.

The rearrangement joins TRBV6-6 to TRBJ2-1; possible D gene TRBD1, 5 bases. The germline V and J ends were trimmed by 6 bases and 8 bases, with 17 bases remaining between them. The CDR3 covers 14 residues. CDR1 and CDR2 from the germline V gene are MNHNY and SVGAGI (reference sequence). The CDR3 DNA sequence: TGTGCCAGCAGCCAGACAGAGAATCGGGATGAGCAGTTCTTC. Translation: CASSQTENRDEQFF.

This chain connects TRBV5-1 to TRBJ1-1; D call uncertain. The V end lost 4 bases, the J end lost 2 bases, and 12 bases lay between the germline ends. The CDR3 is made up of 14 amino acids. In germline, CDR1 is SGHRS, CDR2 YFSETQ. CDR3 nucleotide sequence: TGCGCCAGCAGCCCTGATGTCGGTAACACTGAAGCTTTCTTT. This codes for CASSPDVGNTEAFF.

This clone was detected once. This sequence joins TRBV4-3 and TRBJ2-3; D possibly corresponds to TRBD1 (5 bases). The CDR3 sequence is 17 residues long. Germline V gives CDR1 LGHNA, CDR2 YSLEER. V lost 4 bases, J lost 4 bases, and 21 bases lay in between. The CDR3 loop is CASSLGPPDATADTQYF. The CDR3 DNA follows: TGCGCCAGCAGCCTGGGGCCCCCTGACGCGACAGCAGATACGCAGTATTTT.

This clone was detected a few times. The gene calls are TRBV5-1 and TRBJ1-6, with 7 bases that match TRBD1. The CDR3 contains 15 residues. Germline V lookup: CDR1 SGHRS, CDR2 YFSETQ. The trim removed 5 bases at V and 9 bases at J, leaving 11 bases unmatched. CDR3 sequence (DNA): TGCGCCAGCAGAGACACAGGGGATTATGGTTCACCCCTCCACTTT. Amino acids: CASRDTGDYGSPLHF.

The chain has TRBV28 and TRBJ2-3; 11 bases are a match to TRBD2. J was trimmed by 3 bases and V by 2 bases; bases with no gene match: 7. The CDR3 extends over 17 amino acids. CDR1 MDHEN and CDR2 SYDVKM come from the germline V gene. CDR3 DNA: TGTGCCAGCAGTTTAGGGGGTAGCGGGAGGGGGACAGATACGCAGTATTTT. Translation gives CASSLGGSGRGTDTQYF.

The genes are TRBV28 and TRBJ2-2; 9 positions agree with TRBD1. The germline V gene has CDR1 MDHEN and CDR2 SYDVKM. The V and J ends lost 7 bases and 8 bases, in that order; junction bases with no gene match: 14. This CDR3 region has 16 residues. For the CDR3, the DNA is TGTGCCAGCAACCCTGGGGGACAGGGTCGTTTAGGGGAGCTGTTTTTT. Residues: CASNPGGQGRLGELFF.

V gene TRBV30 combines with J gene TRBJ1-5; D may be TRBD1 (6 bases). CDR3 size: 13 residues. Germline CDR1 reads GTSNPN; CDR2 reads SVGIG (reference sequence). V dropped 5 bases and J dropped 2 bases, with 10 bases sitting between them. CDR3 in amino acids: CAWGQFRNQPQHF. In nucleotides, the CDR3 is TGTGCCTGGGGACAGTTCCGCAATCAGCCCCAGCATTTT. Based on the CDR3 plus reference TRBV30 and TRBJ1-5, the full variable domain is SQTIHQWPATLVQPVGSPLSLECTVEGTSNPNLYWYRQAAGRGLQLLFYSVGIGQISSEVPQNLSASRPQDRQFILSSKKLLLSDSGFYLCAWGQFRNQPQHFGDGTRLSIL.

V usage is TRBV30 and J usage is TRBJ1-3; no clear D. Germline CDR1 reads GTSNPN; CDR2 reads SVGIG (reference sequence). The CDR3 is 14 amino acids. V lost 1 base and J lost 0, with 7 bases in between. The CDR3 here is CAWSGRSSGNTIYF. DNA of the CDR3: TGTGCCTGGAGTGGCAGAAGCTCTGGAAACACCATATATTTT.

The genes are TRBV6-1 and TRBJ2-1; a weak D match, TRBD2 (5 bases). Germline CDR1 is MNHNS and CDR2 is SASEGT. Trimming stripped 8 bases from V and 4 bases from J, with 18 bases between. The CDR3 is 15 residues long. In DNA form, the CDR3 reads TGTGCCAGCTGTCCGGCGGCAGGAGGTTACAATGAGCAGTTCTTC. Translation: CASCPAAGGYNEQFF.

The rearrangement links TRBV11-2 to TRBJ2-7; a possible D gene is TRBD1 (5 bases). The germline gives CDR1 SGHAT, CDR2 FQNNGV. The V and J ends lost 6 bases and 3 bases respectively, with 18 bases between them. The length of the CDR3 is 15 residues. For the CDR3, the DNA is TGTGCCAGCAGTTTTACAGGTTTAACATTCTACGAGCAGTACTTC. Translation gives CASSFTGLTFYEQYF.

This clone was observed a few times. The V gene is TRBV4-1, the J gene TRBJ1-5, with D possibly TRBD1 on 6 matching bases. V lost 4 bases, J lost 3 bases, and 10 bases lay in between. The CDR3 has 14 amino acids. Germline CDR1 MGHRA, CDR2 YSYEKL. The chain's CDR3 is CASSLYRDNQPQHF. As DNA, the CDR3 is TGCGCCAGCAGCCTTTACAGGGACAATCAGCCCCAGCATTTT.

The chain couples TRBV4-1 to TRBJ2-5; D is undetermined. From germline, CDR1 is MGHRA and CDR2 YSYEKL. CDR3 size: 15 residues. Trimming left V 1 base short and J 0 bases short, with 9 bases between. CDR3 protein: CASSQGAQYQETQYF. In nucleotides, the CDR3 is TGCGCCAGCAGCCAAGGGGCACAGTACCAAGAGACCCAGTACTTC.

This rearrangement joins TRBV5-4 to TRBJ1-3; TRBD1 is a possible D gene (6 bases). The V gene's germline CDR1 is SGHNT and CDR2 YYREEE (reference sequence). V shed 1 base and J shed 0 bases, with 8 bases lying between them. The CDR3 loop spans 15 amino acids. The CDR3 loop reads CASSLTGYSGNTIYF. The CDR3 bases are TGTGCCAGCAGCTTGACAGGGTACTCTGGAAACACCATATATTTT.

In this sample, this clone turned up many times. The chain employs TRBV28 and TRBJ1-1; 10 bases line up with TRBD1. Looked up from germline, CDR1 is MDHEN and CDR2 is SYDVKM. Germline trimming cut 5 bases from V and 6 bases from J; bases unmatched to any gene: 9. The CDR3 sequence is 15 residues long. CDR3 nucleotides: TGTGCCAGCAGTATTAAGACAGGGGGCTTCTCTGAAGCTTTCTTT. Translating it yields CASSIKTGGFSEAFF.

The chain recombines TRBV6-1 with TRBJ2-7; TRBD1 matches 7 bases. The CDR3 is 17 amino acids. The J segment lost 3 bases and the V segment lost 0 bases, leaving 11 bases of the junction unmatched. Germline V CDR1 and CDR2: MNHNS, SASEGT. CDR3 sequence: CASSEALRGQPYYEQYF. DNA of the CDR3: TGTGCCAGCAGTGAAGCGCTTCGGGGACAGCCTTACTACGAGCAGTACTTC.

V usage is TRBV30 and J usage is TRBJ2-3; 12 bases agree with TRBD2. The CDR3 sequence is 17 residues long. Germline CDR1 and CDR2: GTSNPN and SVGIG (reference sequence). V was clipped by 3 bases and J by 0 bases; unmatched bases: 7. The CDR3 here is CAWSAGTSGQSTDTQYF. The CDR3 region has the DNA TGTGCCTGGAGCGCCGGGACTAGCGGGCAGAGCACAGATACGCAGTATTTT.

The V and J genes are TRBV5-1 and TRBJ1-2; no firm D call. CDR3 length: 13 amino acids. Germline CDR1 is SGHRS and CDR2 is YFSETQ. The germline V and J ends were trimmed by 5 bases and 6 bases, with 14 bases remaining between them. The CDR3 region is CASRVKTGDGYTF. The CDR3 DNA sequence: TGCGCCAGCAGGGTGAAGACCGGAGATGGCTACACCTTC.

This chain joins TRBV11-1 and TRBJ2-5, with TRBD2 matching over 13 bases. V gave up 2 bases and J gave up 5 bases; unmatched junction bases: 8. This CDR3 region has 17 residues. Germline V gives CDR1 SGHAT, CDR2 FQDESV (reference sequence). The CDR3 DNA is TGTGCCAGCAGCTTACGGCCGGGACTAGCGGGGTTGGAGACCCAGTACTTC. Amino acids: CASSLRPGLAGLETQYF.

This sequence joins TRBV4-1 and TRBJ2-7; 9 positions match TRBD2. Per germline, CDR1 MGHRA and CDR2 YSYEKL. The J segment lost 0 bases and the V segment lost 3 bases, leaving 9 bases of the junction unmatched. This CDR3 contains 17 residues. The CDR3 spells CASSHNLAGESSYEQYF. CDR3 nucleotides: TGCGCCAGCAGCCACAACTTAGCGGGGGAGAGCTCCTACGAGCAGTACTTC.

Comments on this clone: One end of the junction fails to match germline, which may point to a read error. V usage is TRBV7-7 and J usage is TRBJ2-3; 12 bases align to TRBD2. The CDR3 covers 16 residues. Looked up from germline, CDR1 is SSHAT and CDR2 is FNYEAQ (reference sequence). CDR3 bases: TGTGCTAGCAGCTTTGATTCTAGCGGGGGGGCGGATACGCAGTATTTT. As protein: CASSFDSSGGADTQYF.

V and J are TRBV10-1 and TRBJ2-1, with D perhaps matching TRBD2 (5 bases). The length of the CDR3 is 16 residues. The germline CDR1 and CDR2 sequences are WNHNN and SYGVQD (reference sequence). The V gene lost 3 bases and the J gene lost 7 bases, with 19 bases spanning the gap. The CDR3 here is CASSEGGPRARNEQFF. CDR3 nucleotides: TGCGCCAGCAGTGAAGGCGGACCGCGGGCGCGGAATGAGCAGTTCTTC.

This clone was found once. The chain uses TRBV7-6 and TRBJ1-3; D is perhaps TRBD1 (6 bases). Trimming stripped 5 bases from V and 0 bases from J, with 11 bases between. The CDR3 runs to 15 residues. Germline lookup yields CDR1 SGHVS and CDR2 FNYEAQ. CDR3 bases: TGTGCCAGCAGCCAGGGGACCGGCTCTGGAAACACCATATATTTT. Amino acid sequence: CASSQGTGSGNTIYF.

The chain is built from TRBV19 and TRBJ2-1; D may be TRBD2 (5 bases). The CDR3 spans 16 residues. Trimming cost V 4 bases and J 4 bases, with 17 bases left between them. Per the germline V gene, CDR1 is LNHDA and CDR2 is SQIVND (reference sequence). The CDR3 here is CASSSTRGPLYNEQFF. The CDR3 nucleotides are TGTGCCAGTAGTAGTACACGGGGTCCTCTATACAATGAGCAGTTCTTC.

V is TRBV27 and J is TRBJ2-1; D gene uncertain. V lost 2 bases and J lost 7, with 9 bases in between. Looked up from germline, CDR1 is MNHEY and CDR2 is SMNVEV (reference sequence). CDR3 length: 13 amino acids. CDR3 in DNA: TGTGCCAGCAGTTTAAACAGTTGGAATGAGCAGTTCTTC. It encodes CASSLNSWNEQFF.

V gene TRBV5-4 combines with J gene TRBJ1-5, with unresolved D. The CDR3 is 15 amino acids. Germline lookup yields CDR1 SGHNT and CDR2 YYREEE (reference sequence). With 0 bases removed from V and 5 bases from J, the gap between germline ends came to 12 bases. The CDR3 region is CASSLGGSSDQPQHF. The CDR3 DNA sequence: TGTGCCAGCAGCTTGGGAGGCTCCTCCGATCAGCCCCAGCATTTT.

The chain is built from TRBV6-4 and TRBJ2-1; 9 bases align to TRBD2. With V trimmed by 4 bases and J by 5 bases, 9 bases remained unmatched. The length of the CDR3 is 16 residues. The germline CDR1 and CDR2 sequences are MRHNA and SNTAGT. CDR3 sequence: CASSGWAGGVNNEQFF. The CDR3, as DNA: TGTGCCAGCAGTGGTTGGGCGGGAGGGGTAAACAATGAGCAGTTCTTC.

The rearrangement joins TRBV5-1 to TRBJ1-3; weak D call: TRBD1 (5 bases). The CDR3 consists of 16 residues. Trimming removed 6 bases at V and 4 bases at J, with 20 bases between. Germline CDR1 and CDR2: SGHRS and YFSETQ. The CDR3 DNA reads as TGCGCCAGCACCCCGGGGGGGAGTGTGACGGGAAACACCATATATTTT. It encodes CASTPGGSVTGNTIYF.